This T cell receptor (beta chain) was retrieved from a study of blood T cell repertoires in COVID-19. Authors' data handling: Cell counts per sample came from amplifying reference gene primers. The data were produced by immunoSEQ multiplex PCR, yet TCRdb's version contains in-frame clones alone and is incomplete. V and J calls and clone size are as listed in that table; D and trimming were resolved from the DNA. The sample consists of fewer than 95,000 clones, about two thirds of them appearing once. Trimming cost V 5 bases and J 1 base, with 3 bases left between them. The germline gives CDR1 SGHTA, CDR2 FQGNSA. This CDR3 comprises 11 residues.

Material: peripheral blood. The chain employs TRBV7-2 and TRBJ2-7, with D uncertain. This receptor was taken from a woman of 80 years or more with acute or convalescent COVID-19. The CDR3 sequence: CASSPSYEQYF. The CDR3 DNA is TGTGCCAGCAGCCCATCCTACGAGCAGTACTTC. Variable domain in full (rest from reference TRBV7-2 and TRBJ2-7): GAGVSQSPSNKVTEKGKDVELRCDPISGHTALYWYRQSLGQGLEFLIYFQGNSAPDKSGLPSDRFSAERTGGSVSTLTIQRTQQEDSAVYLCASSPSYEQYFGPGTRLTVT.